These 8 T cell receptor beta chains share one sample of origin, sequenced in a study of blood T cell repertoires in COVID-19. Using immunoSEQ multiplex PCR, the repertoire was profiled, and TCRdb retains in-frame clones only, with some absent. The sample consists of 100,000 to 150,000 clones, roughly 88% of them appearing once. Input material: peripheral blood. These receptors were taken from a man aged 65 to 79 with active COVID-19.

This clone was detected a few times. V usage is TRBV7-2 and J usage is TRBJ2-3, with 8 bases fitting TRBD1. Germline assignment: CDR1 SGHTA and CDR2 FQGNSA. The CDR3 contains 16 residues. Trimming cost V 0 bases and J 4 bases; bases outside gene matches: 6. The CDR3 sequence: CASSLARGQGSDTQYF. Here the CDR3 DNA reads TGTGCCAGCAGCTTAGCGCGCGGACAGGGTTCAGATACGCAGTATTTT.

This clone occurred a few times. V is TRBV7-2 and J is TRBJ2-7, with 14 positions matching TRBD2. The CDR3 loop spans 15 amino acids. Germline V lookup: CDR1 SGHTA, CDR2 FQGNSA. J gave up 6 bases and V 4 bases, and 5 bases lay outside the gene matches. CDR3 amino acids: CASSSTGTSGSEQYF. CDR3 nucleotides: TGTGCCAGCAGCTCGACCGGGACTAGCGGGAGCGAGCAGTACTTC.

The gene calls are TRBV10-3 and TRBJ1-1, with no clear D. Germline assignment: CDR1 ENHRY and CDR2 SYGVKD. V was shortened by 0 bases and J by 1 base, with 9 bases between the two germline ends. This CDR3 contains 15 residues. The CDR3 here is CAISESTGANTEAFF. The CDR3 DNA reads TGTGCCATCAGTGAGTCGACCGGAGCGAACACTGAAGCTTTCTTT.

The CDR3 DNA reads TGTGCCAGCAGCTTAACCCGACAGGCCTCCTACGAGCAGTACTTC. Translated, it gives CASSLTRQASYEQYF. V is TRBV7-2 and J is TRBJ2-7, with D maybe TRBD1 (6 bases). The CDR3 consists of 15 residues. V was cut by 2 bases and J by 0 bases, with 11 bases left in between. Germline assignment: CDR1 SGHTA and CDR2 FQGNSA.

This chain joins TRBV19 and TRBJ1-1; possibly TRBD1 for D (5 bases). CDR1 and CDR2 (germline): LNHDA, SQIVND (reference sequence). The CDR3 consists of 14 residues. Trimming pared 1 base from V and 0 bases from J, leaving 6 bases between. The CDR3, as DNA: TGTGCCAGTAGTATAGGACAGCTGAACACTGAAGCTTTCTTT. This codes for CASSIGQLNTEAFF.

Note on this clone: This same CDR3 is encoded by further DNA sequences in the sample. The chain uses TRBV7-9 and TRBJ1-4; TRBD1 aligns across 7 bases. Trimming removed 1 base from V and 4 bases from J; junction bases left unmatched: 0. Germline V CDR1 and CDR2: SEHNR, FQNEAQ (reference sequence). The CDR3 runs 14 residues. This CDR3 is CASSLGQGNEKLFF. CDR3 nucleotide sequence: TGTGCCAGCAGCTTAGGACAGGGTAATGAAAAACTGTTTTTT.

The V gene is TRBV5-1, the J gene TRBJ2-7, with D tentatively TRBD1 (5 bases). The germline V and J ends were trimmed by 4 bases and 4 bases, with 12 bases remaining between them. Looked up from germline, CDR1 is SGHRS and CDR2 is YFSETQ. The CDR3 sequence is 13 residues long. The CDR3 loop is CASSGKGSYEQYF. The CDR3 bases are TGCGCCAGCAGCGGTAAGGGGTCGTACGAGCAGTACTTC.

V is TRBV5-5 and J is TRBJ2-5; tentative D call: TRBD1 (5 bases). Trimming cost V 0 bases and J 5 bases, with 14 bases left between them. Looked up from germline, CDR1 is SGHKS and CDR2 is YYEKEE (reference sequence). This CDR3 region has 15 residues. Here the CDR3 DNA reads TGTGCCAGCAGCTTGGCCTCAACCAGGGCGGAGACCCAGTACTTC. Translated, it gives CASSLASTRAETQYF.